Listed below are T cell receptor beta chains from one sample, sequenced in a study of blood T cell repertoires in COVID-19. Only in-frame clones appear in the TCRdb table, and some are missing; sequencing was by immunoSEQ multiplex PCR. The sample contains about 300,000 clones, 85% to 90% of which appear only once. The sample consisted of peripheral blood. The receptors originated from a man in his 70s with acute or convalescent COVID-19. The CDR3 runs from the conserved cysteine through the conserved F or W. D genes are given only for firm matches. Clone size appears in some rows only: once, few, many, or a class for an expanded clone.

d_call: .
v_call: TRBV7-2
clone_size: .
j_call: TRBJ1-1
cdr3_aa: CASSLSSGMNTEAFF
cdr3_nt: TGTGCCAGCAGCTTAAGCTCCGGGATGAACACTGAAGCTTTCTTT

d_call: TRBD1
v_call: TRBV24-1
clone_size: .
j_call: TRBJ1-5
cdr3_aa: CATSDTGAYNQPQHF
cdr3_nt: TGTGCCACCAGTGACACAGGGGCTTACAATCAGCCCCAGCATTTT

d_call: TRBD2
v_call: TRBV6-2/TRBV6-3
clone_size: .
j_call: TRBJ2-3
cdr3_aa: CASSYSIVGTSYSADTQYF
cdr3_nt: TGTGCCAGCAGTTACTCGATTGTCGGGACTAGTTACTCCGCAGATACGCAGTATTTT

d_call: TRBD1
v_call: TRBV5-4
clone_size: once
j_call: TRBJ1-6
cdr3_aa: CASSRDRVNSPLHF
cdr3_nt: TGTGCCAGCAGCCGGGACAGGGTGAATTCACCCCTCCACTTT

d_call: .
v_call: TRBV30
clone_size: .
j_call: TRBJ2-5
cdr3_aa: CAWSRQIQETQYF
cdr3_nt: TGTGCCTGGAGTAGACAGATCCAAGAGACCCAGTACTTC

d_call: TRBD2
v_call: TRBV5-1
clone_size: .
j_call: TRBJ2-1
cdr3_aa: CASSPSGSSYNEQFF
cdr3_nt: TGCGCCAGCAGCCCTAGCGGGAGCTCCTACAATGAGCAGTTCTTC

d_call: .
v_call: TRBV7-9
clone_size: .
j_call: TRBJ1-2
cdr3_aa: CASSSEAYGYTF
cdr3_nt: TGTGCCAGCAGCTCCGAAGCATATGGCTACACCTTC

d_call: TRBD2
v_call: TRBV5-4
clone_size: .
j_call: TRBJ2-2
cdr3_aa: CATLWGGSNGGAGELFF
cdr3_nt: TGTGCCACCCTCTGGGGGGGATCGAACGGTGGTGCCGGGGAGCTGTTTTTT

d_call: .
v_call: TRBV5-1
clone_size: .
j_call: TRBJ1-4
cdr3_aa: CASSDASGGEKLFF
cdr3_nt: TGCGCCAGCAGCGACGCGTCAGGCGGGGAAAAACTGTTTTTT

d_call: TRBD1
v_call: TRBV18
clone_size: .
j_call: TRBJ1-2
cdr3_aa: CASSRPGTGAGGYTF
cdr3_nt: TGTGCCAGCTCCCGTCCCGGGACAGGGGCCGGTGGCTACACCTTC

d_call: .
v_call: TRBV5-5
clone_size: .
j_call: TRBJ1-2
cdr3_aa: CASSSHFRVSGYGYTF
cdr3_nt: TGTGCCAGCAGCTCTCATTTCCGGGTTTCGGGCTATGGCTACACCTTC

d_call: TRBD1
v_call: TRBV7-8
clone_size: .
j_call: TRBJ2-5
cdr3_aa: CASSLGTGVSQETQYF
cdr3_nt: TGTGCCAGCAGCTTAGGGACAGGGGTTAGCCAAGAGACCCAGTACTTC

d_call: TRBD2
v_call: TRBV7-2
clone_size: .
j_call: TRBJ2-3
cdr3_aa: CASTPGGRAKDTQYF
cdr3_nt: TGTGCCAGCACCCCGGGGGGGAGGGCCAAAGATACGCAGTATTTT

d_call: .
v_call: TRBV6-5
clone_size: .
j_call: TRBJ2-7
cdr3_aa: CASMSGSWEQYF
cdr3_nt: TGTGCCAGCATGAGCGGGTCTTGGGAGCAGTACTTC

d_call: TRBD1
v_call: TRBV9
clone_size: .
j_call: TRBJ2-3
cdr3_aa: CASGQGAPDTQYF
cdr3_nt: TGTGCCAGCGGACAGGGGGCTCCAGATACGCAGTATTTT

d_call: .
v_call: TRBV29-1
clone_size: once
j_call: TRBJ2-2
cdr3_aa: CSPPEINTGELFF
cdr3_nt: TGCAGCCCGCCGGAGATTAACACCGGGGAGCTGTTTTTT

d_call: TRBD2
v_call: TRBV4-2
clone_size: few
j_call: TRBJ2-7
cdr3_aa: CASSLELAGQYEQYF
cdr3_nt: TGTGCCAGCAGCCTGGAACTAGCGGGGCAGTACGAGCAGTACTTC